A selection of T cell receptor beta chains follows, all from one sample in a study of cytomegalovirus exposure and HLA in healthy donors. Method: immunoSEQ multiplex PCR; TCRdb's copy keeps in-frame clones and lacks some. Of fewer than 250,000 clones in the sample, less than 90% were seen once. Source material: PBMCs. These receptors were taken from a woman younger than 35 in good health and CMV-seronegative. CDR3s include the opening cysteine and the closing phenylalanine or tryptophan. A D gene is named only where the DNA matches it firmly. Size is omitted from some rows. Given values are once, few, many or a class for expanded clones.

clone size	V gene	D gene	CDR3 length	J gene	CDR3 DNA	CDR3 protein
few	TRBV5-1	-	14	TRBJ1-2	TGCGCCAGCAGATCGGTGGGGGTACCATATGGCTACACCTTC	CASRSVGVPYGYTF
-	TRBV28	-	15	TRBJ1-5	TGTGCCAGCAGTTTTGCAGGGGCAAGGGATCAGCCCCAGCATTTT	CASSFAGARDQPQHF
once	TRBV7-3	TRBD2	15	TRBJ2-1	TGTGCCAGCAGCTTAAGTAGCGGGGGGTTCAATGAGCAGTTCTTC	CASSLSSGGFNEQFF
-	TRBV30	-	11	TRBJ1-2	TGTGCCGAAGGGGGAAACTATGGCTACACCTTC	CAEGGNYGYTF
-	TRBV6-1	-	13	TRBJ2-7	TGTGCCAGCAGTGGTTACAGTAACTACGAGCAGTACTTC	CASSGYSNYEQYF
-	TRBV28	-	13	TRBJ1-5	TGTGCCAGCATTAGCTCCGGTAATCAGCCCCAGCATTTT	CASISSGNQPQHF
-	TRBV12-5	TRBD1	14	TRBJ1-2	TGTGCTAGTGGAAGGGACAGTTTTAACTATGGCTACACCTTC	CASGRDSFNYGYTF
-	TRBV28	-	12	TRBJ1-2	TGTGCCAGCAGTACAAGTAACTATGGCTACACCTTC	CASSTSNYGYTF
-	TRBV5-1	-	14	TRBJ1-3	TGCGCCAGCAGCTTGGATCCGGCTGGAAACACCATATATTTT	CASSLDPAGNTIYF
-	TRBV27	TRBD2	15	TRBJ2-1	TGTGCCAGCAATTATCTAGCGGGGGGCTACAATGAGCAGTTCTTC	CASNYLAGGYNEQFF
-	TRBV30	-	14	TRBJ2-7	TGTGCCTGGAGTGCCTTCTCGGGGCAGGACGAGCAGTACTTC	CAWSAFSGQDEQYF
-	TRBV9	-	13	TRBJ1-1	TGTGCCAGCGGCCCTCAAGGGGAGGCTGAAGCTTTCTTT	CASGPQGEAEAFF
once	TRBV11-2	TRBD1	13	TRBJ1-2	TGTGCCAGCAGCTTACCGACAGGGCCTGGCTACACCTTC	CASSLPTGPGYTF
-	TRBV2	-	12	TRBJ2-7	TGTGCCAGCAAGGGGGGGGAGGACGAGCAGTACTTC	CASKGGEDEQYF
-	TRBV20-1	-	11	TRBJ1-5	TGCAGTGTCGCAGGGGTTCAGCCCCAGCATTTT	CSVAGVQPQHF
-	TRBV29-1	-	15	TRBJ2-2	TGCAGCGTGGGGGTGGGACAACCGAACACCGGGGAGCTGTTTTTT	CSVGVGQPNTGELFF
-	TRBV27	TRBD2	16	TRBJ2-1	TGTGCCAGCAGTTTATCGACTAGCGAGGCCTACAATGAGCAGTTCTTC	CASSLSTSEAYNEQFF
-	TRBV20-1	-	11	TRBJ1-1	TGCAGTGCTAGCCTCGGCAAAGAAGCTTTCTTT	CSASLGKEAFF
-	TRBV2	-	14	TRBJ1-4	TGTGCCAGCAGTTCGGTTACAACTAATGAAAAACTGTTTTTT	CASSSVTTNEKLFF
-	TRBV7-2	-	17	TRBJ2-5	TGTGCCAGCAGCTTTGATTTATCTCCTGGTGCGGAAGAGACCCAGTACTTC	CASSFDLSPGAEETQYF
-	TRBV2	-	14	TRBJ2-7	TGTGCCAGCAGGGAAACTTTATACTCCTACGAGCAGTACTTC	CASRETLYSYEQYF
-	TRBV9	-	14	TRBJ1-5	TGTGCCAGCAGCGTAGGTGGGGGGACATTGCCCCAGCATTTT	CASSVGGGTLPQHF
-	TRBV4-1	-	14	TRBJ2-3	TGCGCCAGCAGCCAAGGAGGCAGCACAGATACGCAGTATTTT	CASSQGGSTDTQYF
-	TRBV5-1	TRBD1	14	TRBJ1-2	TGCGCCAGCAGCTTGGATCAGGGGGCGGAAGGCTACACCTTC	CASSLDQGAEGYTF
-	TRBV28	TRBD1	16	TRBJ2-1	TGTGCCAGCAGTTTAGCCGGGACAGGGAACGACAATGAGCAGTTCTTC	CASSLAGTGNDNEQFF
once	TRBV6-6	-	13	TRBJ1-6	TGTGCCAGCAGTTATGGGAATAATTCACCCCTCCACTTT	CASSYGNNSPLHF
once	TRBV10-2	-	15	TRBJ1-1	TGCGCCAGCATTAGTCAAGGGGACGTGGGGACTGAAGCTTTCTTT	CASISQGDVGTEAFF
few	TRBV6-5	TRBD1	12	TRBJ1-5	TGTGCCAGCAAGACAGGGGCGCAGCCCCAGCATTTT	CASKTGAQPQHF